This T cell receptor beta chain was identified in a study of blood T cell repertoires in COVID-19. Looking at the study overall: Spain, Italy and the United States supplied samples that represented acute and convalescent COVID-19. T cells, B-cell-depleted T cells, or PBMCs supplied cDNA or gDNA.

In the original workflow: How many nucleated cells were present was estimated from reference gene primer amplification. Generated by immunoSEQ multiplex PCR, the TCRdb table keeps only in-frame clones and is missing some. From that table come the V and J calls and clone size; the DNA was used to work out D and trimming. Seen here are 110,000 or so clones, roughly 79% observed once, and the top ten hold over 9.5%. This CDR3 is 15 amino acids long. Germline values: CDR1 GTSNPN, CDR2 SVGIG (reference sequence). Germline trimming cut 4 bases from V and 0 bases from J; bases unmatched to any gene: 5. The receptor comes from a human donor in a cohort sampled during active COVID-19. The V call is TRBV30, the J call TRBJ1-4; 7 nucleotides align to TRBD1. The sequencing input was peripheral blood. CDR3 protein: CAWTGGYATNEKLFF. The CDR3, as DNA: TGTGCCTGGACAGGGGGTTACGCAACTAATGAAAAACTGTTTTTT.